These T cell receptor beta chains were read from a single sample in a study of post-analysis software for immune sequencing data. Using its own MiXCR run on the PCR reads, TCRdb lists one record per CDR3 protein. The top ten hold 6% of the sample, which has about 540,000 distinct CDR3 sequences, around 36% seen once. Sequencing was carried out using blood. These receptors came from a girl aged 2-17 years with multiple sclerosis. The CDR3 runs from the conserved cysteine through the conserved F or W. A D gene is named only where the DNA matches it firmly. Clone size is stated in some rows and not others, as once, few, many or a class when expanded.

cdr3_nt: TGTGCCAGCAGTCCGTACAGCGGAGTGATCGCAGATACGCAGTATTTT
cdr3_aa: CASSPYSGVIADTQYF
j_call: TRBJ2-3
d_call: .
clone_size: .
v_call: TRBV12-3/TRBV12-4

cdr3_nt: TGCGCCAGCAGCTTGGTGTTGCGCACAGATACGCAGTATTTT
cdr3_aa: CASSLVLRTDTQYF
j_call: TRBJ2-3
d_call: .
clone_size: .
v_call: TRBV5-1

cdr3_nt: TGTGCCATCAGTGAGTCGCTAGCTAGTGGGGAGACCCAGTACTTC
cdr3_aa: CAISESLASGETQYF
j_call: TRBJ2-5
d_call: .
clone_size: .
v_call: TRBV10-3

cdr3_nt: TGTGCCAGCAGTTACTCGGCTAGCGGGGACCCCACCTACGAGCAGTACTTC
cdr3_aa: CASSYSASGDPTYEQYF
j_call: TRBJ2-7
d_call: TRBD2
clone_size: .
v_call: TRBV6-6

cdr3_nt: TGTGCCAGCAGCCGGGGGGGGGCGACAGATACGCAGTATTTT
cdr3_aa: CASSRGGATDTQYF
j_call: TRBJ2-3
d_call: TRBD2
clone_size: .
v_call: TRBV11-2

cdr3_nt: TGTGCCAGCACCGTTACCTCGGACAGCTACACTGAAGCTTTCTTT
cdr3_aa: CASTVTSDSYTEAFF
j_call: TRBJ1-1
d_call: .
clone_size: many
v_call: TRBV6-5

cdr3_nt: TGTGCCAGCAAGAGGGGGGATTCAGATACGCAGTATTTT
cdr3_aa: CASKRGDSDTQYF
j_call: TRBJ2-3
d_call: .
clone_size: .
v_call: TRBV6-6

cdr3_nt: TGTGCCAGCCTCGGACTAGCGGGGGGGCATTACAATGAGCAGTTCTTC
cdr3_aa: CASLGLAGGHYNEQFF
j_call: TRBJ2-1
d_call: TRBD2
clone_size: .
v_call: TRBV11-2

cdr3_nt: TGTGCCAGCAGTTTAGCGACTCCCCAGGCAGGTGAAAAACTGTTTTTT
cdr3_aa: CASSLATPQAGEKLFF
j_call: TRBJ1-4
d_call: .
clone_size: few
v_call: TRBV12-3/TRBV12-4

cdr3_nt: TGCAGTGCCGAGCGGGACTTCCAGTTCTTC
cdr3_aa: CSAERDFQFF
j_call: TRBJ2-1
d_call: TRBD2
clone_size: .
v_call: TRBV20-1

cdr3_nt: TGTGCCAGCTCACCTTTTCAGGGTGCGGGCTTGGGCACTGAAGCTTTCTTT
cdr3_aa: CASSPFQGAGLGTEAFF
j_call: TRBJ1-1
d_call: .
clone_size: .
v_call: TRBV18

cdr3_nt: TGTGCCAGCAGCGTAGTCAGTGGGGCCAAAGAGACCCAGTACTTC
cdr3_aa: CASSVVSGAKETQYF
j_call: TRBJ2-5
d_call: .
clone_size: .
v_call: TRBV9

cdr3_nt: TGCGCCAGCAGCGGGACAGTTAACACCGGGGAGCTGTTTTTT
cdr3_aa: CASSGTVNTGELFF
j_call: TRBJ2-2
d_call: TRBD1
clone_size: few
v_call: TRBV5-1

cdr3_nt: TGTGCCAGCAGCTCCAGGACAGGACATCAGCCCCAGCATTTT
cdr3_aa: CASSSRTGHQPQHF
j_call: TRBJ1-5
d_call: TRBD1
clone_size: .
v_call: TRBV28

cdr3_nt: TGCAGTACGGAACGGAGGGACAGACTAATCCTAAATGAAAAACTGTTTTTT
cdr3_aa: CSTERRDRLILNEKLFF
j_call: TRBJ1-4
d_call: TRBD1
clone_size: .
v_call: TRBV20-1

cdr3_nt: TGTGCCAGCTCACCACCGCAGGGGCGGTTCACAGATACGCAGTATTTT
cdr3_aa: CASSPPQGRFTDTQYF
j_call: TRBJ2-3
d_call: .
clone_size: .
v_call: TRBV18

cdr3_nt: TGCAGCGTCCTAGCGGGGAGCTACGAGCAGTACTTC
cdr3_aa: CSVLAGSYEQYF
j_call: TRBJ2-7
d_call: TRBD2
clone_size: few
v_call: TRBV29-1

cdr3_nt: TGTGCCACCAGTGATGCCCGGGACAGAGTTCACAATGAGCAGTTCTTC
cdr3_aa: CATSDARDRVHNEQFF
j_call: TRBJ2-1
d_call: TRBD1
clone_size: many
v_call: TRBV24-1

cdr3_nt: TGCAGTGCTAGAGGAGAGGGCGGATTTTACGAGCAGTACTTC
cdr3_aa: CSARGEGGFYEQYF
j_call: TRBJ2-7
d_call: .
clone_size: .
v_call: TRBV20-1

cdr3_nt: TGTGCCACCAGTGACTGGGACACCCCTAACACCGGGGAGCTGTTTTTT
cdr3_aa: CATSDWDTPNTGELFF
j_call: TRBJ2-2
d_call: .
clone_size: few
v_call: TRBV24-1

cdr3_nt: TGCGCCAGCAGCCCCCTCGGCGGACAGGCCTTTTCGGATGAGCAGTTCTTC
cdr3_aa: CASSPLGGQAFSDEQFF
j_call: TRBJ2-1
d_call: TRBD1
clone_size: few
v_call: TRBV4-1

cdr3_nt: TGTGCCAGCAGTTTAGGGGCGGGAACAACCTACGAGCAGTACTTC
cdr3_aa: CASSLGAGTTYEQYF
j_call: TRBJ2-7
d_call: .
clone_size: many
v_call: TRBV12-3/TRBV12-4

cdr3_nt: TGTGCCAGCAACGTAGCACAGATCACAGATACGCAGTATTTT
cdr3_aa: CASNVAQITDTQYF
j_call: TRBJ2-3
d_call: .
clone_size: few
v_call: TRBV5-5

cdr3_nt: TGTGCCAGCAGCTTGGACAGGCCTGGTGGCTACACCTTC
cdr3_aa: CASSLDRPGGYTF
j_call: TRBJ1-2
d_call: TRBD1
clone_size: few
v_call: TRBV7-9